This T cell receptor beta chain was recovered during a study of OX40 agonist ivuxolimab in advanced cancers. In regard to this clone: Its antigen is unidentified.

Sequenced by immunoSEQ multiplex PCR; TCRdb stores in-frame clones only, minus some. The data contain 45,000 to 65,000 clones, 87% of them seen just once; the ten biggest clones take up around 1.7%. The CDR3 totals 15 residues. The ends were cut back, 3 bases at V and 0 bases at J, with 10 bases in the middle. The germline V gene has CDR1 SGHNT and CDR2 YYREEE (reference sequence). Whole-study findings and limits: CD4+ and CD8+ T cells in blood underwent clonal expansion by week 6 at 0.1 to 3.0 mg/kg. Compared with CD4+, CD8+ T cells on average had more expanded clones.

The V call is TRBV5-4, the J call TRBJ1-3; D might be TRBD1 (5 bases). The clonotype was recovered from an adult with an advanced solid tumor such as melanoma, head and neck, liver or kidney cancer. Source: CD4+ or CD8+ T cells sorted from blood, taken in a trial of the OX40 agonist ivuxolimab. Here the CDR3 DNA reads TGTGCCAGCAGCTCAAAGACAGTCTCTGGAAACACCATATATTTT. Residues: CASSSKTVSGNTIYF.